The clone carrying this T cell receptor (beta chain) has at least ten counts. The sample belongs to a study of T-cell memory formation after mild COVID-19. TCRdb processed the 5' RACE reads anew with MiXCR; each CDR3 protein has one entry. The sample consists of fewer than 650,000 distinct CDR3 sequences, roughly a fifth of them appearing once. The CDR3 has 14 amino acids. V lost 0 bases to trimming and J lost 13 bases; unmatched junction nucleotides: 9. Germline V lookup: CDR1 SGHRS, CDR2 YFSETQ. This receptor was taken from an adult woman who had mild COVID-19 (a few samples of this study predate the infection). Cell type and time point are not known. The specimen was PBMCs or a T cell subset sorted from them (not recorded which). The rearrangement joins TRBV5-1 to TRBJ2-1, with 8 bases that match TRBD1. The chain's CDR3 is CASSLEQGVPYQFF. The CDR3, as DNA: TGCGCCAGCAGCTTGGAACAGGGGGTCCCCTACCAGTTCTTC.